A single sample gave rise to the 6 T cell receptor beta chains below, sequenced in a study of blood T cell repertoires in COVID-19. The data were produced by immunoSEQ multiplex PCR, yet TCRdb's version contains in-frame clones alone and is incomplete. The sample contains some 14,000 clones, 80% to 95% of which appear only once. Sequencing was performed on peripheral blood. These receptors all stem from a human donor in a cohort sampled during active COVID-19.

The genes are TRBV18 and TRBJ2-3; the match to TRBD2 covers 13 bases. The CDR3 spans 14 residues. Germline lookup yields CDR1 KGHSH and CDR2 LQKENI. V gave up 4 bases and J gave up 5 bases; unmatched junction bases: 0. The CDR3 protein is CASSRTSGRDTQYF. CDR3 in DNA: TGTGCCAGCTCACGGACTAGCGGGAGAGATACGCAGTATTTT.

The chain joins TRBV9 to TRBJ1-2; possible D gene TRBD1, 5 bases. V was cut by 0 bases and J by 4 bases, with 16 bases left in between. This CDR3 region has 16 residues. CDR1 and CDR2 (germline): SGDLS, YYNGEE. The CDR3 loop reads CASSVASAGLGYGYTF. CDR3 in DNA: TGTGCCAGCAGCGTAGCTTCGGCGGGACTTGGCTATGGCTACACCTTC.

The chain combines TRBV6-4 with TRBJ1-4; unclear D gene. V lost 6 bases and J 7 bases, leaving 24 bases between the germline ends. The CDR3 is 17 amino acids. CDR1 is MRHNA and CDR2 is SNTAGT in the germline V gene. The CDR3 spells CASRSREESLFGEKLFF. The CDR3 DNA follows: TGTGCCAGCAGGTCCCGAGAGGAAAGCCTTTTCGGTGAAAAACTGTTTTTT.

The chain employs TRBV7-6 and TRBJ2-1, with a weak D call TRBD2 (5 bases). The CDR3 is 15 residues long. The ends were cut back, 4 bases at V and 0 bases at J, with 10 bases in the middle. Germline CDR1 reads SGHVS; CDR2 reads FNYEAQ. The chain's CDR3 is CASSYGVSSYNEQFF. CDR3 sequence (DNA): TGTGCCAGCAGCTACGGGGTAAGCTCCTACAATGAGCAGTTCTTC.

The CDR3, as DNA: TGTGCCAGCAGTGGGACAGCAACACCCCTCCACTTT. Translated, it gives CASSGTATPLHF. The genes are TRBV12-3 or TRBV12-4 and TRBJ1-6, with 7 bases aligning to TRBD1. The CDR3 contains 12 residues. J lost 11 bases, V lost 5 bases, and 3 bases had no gene match.

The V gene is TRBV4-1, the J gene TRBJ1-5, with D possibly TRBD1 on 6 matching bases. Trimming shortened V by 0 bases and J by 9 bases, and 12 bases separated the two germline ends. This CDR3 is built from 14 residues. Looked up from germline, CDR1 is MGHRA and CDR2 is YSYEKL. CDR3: CASSQDGGLLPQHF. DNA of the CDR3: TGCGCCAGCAGCCAAGATGGGGGCCTACTGCCCCAGCATTTT.